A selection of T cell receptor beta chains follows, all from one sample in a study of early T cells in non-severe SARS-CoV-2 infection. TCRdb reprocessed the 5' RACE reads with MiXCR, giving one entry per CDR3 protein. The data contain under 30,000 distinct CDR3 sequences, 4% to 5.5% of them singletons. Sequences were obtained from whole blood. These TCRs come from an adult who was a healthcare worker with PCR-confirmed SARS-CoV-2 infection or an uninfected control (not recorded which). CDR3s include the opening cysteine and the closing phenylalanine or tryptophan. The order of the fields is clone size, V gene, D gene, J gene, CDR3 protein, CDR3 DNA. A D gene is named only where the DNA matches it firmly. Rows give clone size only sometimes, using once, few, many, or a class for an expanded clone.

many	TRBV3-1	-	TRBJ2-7	CASSTSGATYEQYF	TGTGCCAGCAGCACATCAGGGGCAACCTACGAGCAGTACTTC
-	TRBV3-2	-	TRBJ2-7	CASSQVRAGAPSYEQYF	TGTGCCAGCAGCCAAGTACGAGCGGGGGCCCCCTCCTACGAGCAGTACTTC
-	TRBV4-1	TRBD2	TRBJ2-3	CASSQAGGGAPDTQYF	TGCGCCAGCAGCCAAGCTGGCGGGGGGGCCCCAGATACGCAGTATTTT
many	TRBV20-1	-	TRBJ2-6	CSAPQRNSGANVLTF	TGCAGTGCTCCCCAGCGAAACTCTGGGGCCAACGTCCTGACTTTC
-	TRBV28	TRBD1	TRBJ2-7	CASSLLKGAVYEQYF	TGTGCCAGCAGCCTCCTCAAGGGGGCTGTCTACGAGCAGTACTTC
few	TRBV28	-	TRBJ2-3	CASRRTKGTQYF	TGTGCCAGCAGACGGACGAAGGGTACGCAGTATTTT
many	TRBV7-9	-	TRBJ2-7	CASSFGQPSYEQYF	TGTGCCAGCAGCTTCGGCCAGCCTTCCTACGAGCAGTACTTC
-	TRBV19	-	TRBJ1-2	CVTRGTTRTTNYGYTF	TGTGTCACCCGGGGCACAACGAGGACCACTAACTATGGCTACACCTTC
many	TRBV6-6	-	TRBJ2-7	CASSWTATYEQYF	TGTGCCAGCAGTTGGACAGCGACCTACGAGCAGTACTTC
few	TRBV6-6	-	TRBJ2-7	CASSDNSYEQYF	TGTGCCAGCAGTGATAACTCCTACGAGCAGTACTTC
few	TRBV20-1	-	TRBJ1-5	CSARLGRYQPQHF	TGCAGTGCTAGACTGGGACGGTATCAGCCCCAGCATTTT
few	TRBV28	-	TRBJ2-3	CASSLGHRSTDTQYF	TGTGCCAGCAGTTTAGGTCACAGAAGCACAGATACGCAGTATTTT
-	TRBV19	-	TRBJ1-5	CASSIGTSNQPQHF	TGTGCCAGTAGTATAGGCACAAGCAATCAGCCCCAGCATTTT
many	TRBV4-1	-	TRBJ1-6	CASSQGPFNSPLHF	TGCGCCAGCAGCCAAGGTCCGTTCAATTCACCCCTCCACTTT
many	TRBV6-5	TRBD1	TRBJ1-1	CASRDRALKAFF	TGTGCCAGCAGGGACAGGGCCCTGAAAGCTTTCTTT
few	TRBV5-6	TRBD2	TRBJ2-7	CASRVAGGSYEQYF	TGTGCCAGCAGGGTAGCGGGGGGATCCTACGAGCAGTACTTC
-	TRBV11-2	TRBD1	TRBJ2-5	CASSLRTGETQYF	TGTGCCAGCAGCTTGAGGACAGGAGAGACCCAGTACTTC
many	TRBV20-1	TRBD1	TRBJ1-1	CSARDDRATEAFF	TGCAGTGCTAGAGACGACAGGGCAACTGAAGCTTTCTTT
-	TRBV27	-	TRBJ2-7	CASTLGVSGEQYF	TGTGCCAGCACCTTAGGGGTGTCGGGCGAGCAGTACTTC
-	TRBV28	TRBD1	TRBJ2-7	CASSFLPGTGNYEQYF	TGTGCCAGCAGTTTCCTACCCGGGACAGGGAACTACGAGCAGTACTTC
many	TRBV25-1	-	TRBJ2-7	CASSEWTNTYEQYF	TGTGCCAGCAGTGAGTGGACAAACACCTACGAGCAGTACTTC
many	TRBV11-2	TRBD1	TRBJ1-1	CASSIGQGAVYTEAFF	TGTGCCAGCAGCATCGGACAGGGGGCTGTGTACACTGAAGCTTTCTTT
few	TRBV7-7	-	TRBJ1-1	CASSPDSHSEAFF	TGTGCCAGCAGCCCAGACAGCCACTCTGAAGCTTTCTTT
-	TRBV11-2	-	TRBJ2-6	CASSFLPSGLGANVLTF	TGTGCCAGCAGCTTTTTGCCCTCCGGGCTTGGGGCCAACGTCCTGACTTTC
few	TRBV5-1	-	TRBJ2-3	CASSQEGRTDTQYF	TGCGCCAGCAGCCAAGAGGGCAGGACAGATACGCAGTATTTT